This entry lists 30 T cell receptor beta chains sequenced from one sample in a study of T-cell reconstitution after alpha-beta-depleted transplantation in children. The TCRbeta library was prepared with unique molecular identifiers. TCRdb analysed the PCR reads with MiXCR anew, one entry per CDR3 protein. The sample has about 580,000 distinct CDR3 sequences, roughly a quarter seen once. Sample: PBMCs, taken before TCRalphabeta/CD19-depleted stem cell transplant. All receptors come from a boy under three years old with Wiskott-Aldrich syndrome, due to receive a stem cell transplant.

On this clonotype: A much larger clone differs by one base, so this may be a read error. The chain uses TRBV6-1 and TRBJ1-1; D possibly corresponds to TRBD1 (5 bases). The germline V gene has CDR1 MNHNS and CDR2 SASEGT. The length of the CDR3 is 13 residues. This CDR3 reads CASSPTGNTDAFF. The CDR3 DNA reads TGTGCCAGCAGCCCAACAGGAAACACTGACGCTTTCTTT.

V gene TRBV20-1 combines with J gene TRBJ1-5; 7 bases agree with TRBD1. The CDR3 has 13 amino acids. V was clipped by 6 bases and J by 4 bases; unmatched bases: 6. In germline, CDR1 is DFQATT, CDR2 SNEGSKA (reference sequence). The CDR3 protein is CSAGTGVNQPQHF. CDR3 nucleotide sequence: TGCAGTGCAGGAACAGGGGTAAATCAGCCCCAGCATTTT.

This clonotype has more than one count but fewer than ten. The chain's CDR3 is CASTRPREETQYF. CDR3 nucleotide sequence: TGTGCCAGCACCCGACCCAGAGAAGAGACCCAGTACTTC. The chain is built from TRBV5-6 and TRBJ2-5; D gene uncertain. Germline assignment: CDR1 SGHDT and CDR2 YYEEEE. Trimming left V 6 bases short and J 3 bases short, with 12 bases between. CDR3 length: 13 amino acids. Based on the CDR3 plus reference TRBV5-6 and TRBJ2-5, the full variable domain is DAGVTQSPTHLIKTRGQQVTLRCSPKSGHDTVSWYQQALGQGPQFIFQYYEEEERQRGNFPDRFSGHQFPNYSSELNVNALLLGDSALYLCASTRPREETQYFGPGTRLLVL.

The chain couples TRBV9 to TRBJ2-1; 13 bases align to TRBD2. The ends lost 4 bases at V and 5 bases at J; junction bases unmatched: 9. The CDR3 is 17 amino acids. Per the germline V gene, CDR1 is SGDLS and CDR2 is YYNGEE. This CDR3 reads CASSRSGLAGKNNEQFF. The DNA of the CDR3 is TGTGCCAGCAGCCGATCGGGACTAGCGGGAAAAAACAATGAGCAGTTCTTC.

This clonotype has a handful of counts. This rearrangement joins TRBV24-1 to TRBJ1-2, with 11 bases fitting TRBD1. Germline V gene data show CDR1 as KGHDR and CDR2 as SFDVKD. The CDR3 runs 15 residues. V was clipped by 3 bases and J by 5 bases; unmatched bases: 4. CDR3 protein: CATSDRTGGGYGYTF. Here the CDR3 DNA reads TGTGCCACCAGTGATCGGACAGGGGGCGGGTATGGCTACACCTTC.

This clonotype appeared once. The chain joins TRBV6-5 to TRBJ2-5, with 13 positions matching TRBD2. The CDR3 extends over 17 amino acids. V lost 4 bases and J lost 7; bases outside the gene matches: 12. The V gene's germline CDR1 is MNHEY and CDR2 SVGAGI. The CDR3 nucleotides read TGTGCCAGCAGTTTGGTGGGGGGACTAGCGGGGTCGGGGACCCAGTACTTC. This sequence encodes CASSLVGGLAGSGTQYF.

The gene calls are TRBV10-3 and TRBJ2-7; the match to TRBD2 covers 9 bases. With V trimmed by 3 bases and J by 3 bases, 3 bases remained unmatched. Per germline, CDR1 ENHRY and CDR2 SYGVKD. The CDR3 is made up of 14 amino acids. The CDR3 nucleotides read TGTGCCATCAGTGAAGCTAGCGGGATCTACGAGCAGTACTTC. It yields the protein CAISEASGIYEQYF.

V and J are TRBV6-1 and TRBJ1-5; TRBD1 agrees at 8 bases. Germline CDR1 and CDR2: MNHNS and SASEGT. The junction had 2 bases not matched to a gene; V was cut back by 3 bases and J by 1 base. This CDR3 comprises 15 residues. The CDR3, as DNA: TGTGCCAGCAGTGACCAGGGGGCGAGCAATCAGCCCCAGCATTTT. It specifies CASSDQGASNQPQHF.

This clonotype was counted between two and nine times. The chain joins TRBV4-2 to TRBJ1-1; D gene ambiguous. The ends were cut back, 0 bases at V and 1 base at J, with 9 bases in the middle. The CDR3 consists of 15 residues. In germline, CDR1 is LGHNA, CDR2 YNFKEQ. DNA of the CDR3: TGTGCCAGCAGCCAAGACGTCGCGGGGAACACTGAAGCTTTCTTT. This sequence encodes CASSQDVAGNTEAFF.

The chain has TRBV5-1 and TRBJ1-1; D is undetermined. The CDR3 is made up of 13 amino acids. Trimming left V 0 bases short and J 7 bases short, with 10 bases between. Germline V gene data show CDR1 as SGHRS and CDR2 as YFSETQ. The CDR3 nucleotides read TGCGCCAGCAGCTTGGGCGGACGCTATGAAGCTTTCTTT. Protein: CASSLGGRYEAFF.

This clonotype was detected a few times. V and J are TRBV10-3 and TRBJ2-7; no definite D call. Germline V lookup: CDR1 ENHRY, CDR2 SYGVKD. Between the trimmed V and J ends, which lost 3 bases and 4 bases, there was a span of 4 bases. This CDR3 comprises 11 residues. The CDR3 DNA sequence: TGTGCCATCAGTGACGCATACGAGCAGTACTTC. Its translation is CAISDAYEQYF.

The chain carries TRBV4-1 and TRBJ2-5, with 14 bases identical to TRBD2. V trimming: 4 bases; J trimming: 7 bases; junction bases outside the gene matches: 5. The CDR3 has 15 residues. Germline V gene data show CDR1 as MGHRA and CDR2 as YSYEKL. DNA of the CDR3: TGCGCCAGCAGCCCGGGACTAGCGGGAGCGGGGACCCAGTACTTC. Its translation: CASSPGLAGAGTQYF.

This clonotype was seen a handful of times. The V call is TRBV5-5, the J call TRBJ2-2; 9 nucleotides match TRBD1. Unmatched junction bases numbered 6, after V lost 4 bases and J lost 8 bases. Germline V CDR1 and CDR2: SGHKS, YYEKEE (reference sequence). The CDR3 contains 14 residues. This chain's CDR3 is CASSLGQGSGELFF. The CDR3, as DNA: TGTGCCAGCAGCCTGGGACAGGGCTCGGGGGAGCTGTTTTTT.

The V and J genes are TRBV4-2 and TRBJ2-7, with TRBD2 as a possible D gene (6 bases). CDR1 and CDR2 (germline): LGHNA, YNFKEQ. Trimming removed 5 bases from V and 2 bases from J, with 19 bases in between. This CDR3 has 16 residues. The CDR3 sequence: CASSMQTTGSPYEQYF. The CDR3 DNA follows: TGTGCCAGCAGCATGCAGACTACCGGGAGCCCCTACGAGCAGTACTTC.

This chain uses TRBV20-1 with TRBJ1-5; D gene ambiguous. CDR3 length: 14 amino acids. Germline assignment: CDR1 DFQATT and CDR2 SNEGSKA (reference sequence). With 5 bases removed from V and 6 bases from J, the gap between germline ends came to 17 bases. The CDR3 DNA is TGCAGTGCTTCGCTCGTGCAGGTGGGTCAGCCCCAGCATTTT. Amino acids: CSASLVQVGQPQHF.

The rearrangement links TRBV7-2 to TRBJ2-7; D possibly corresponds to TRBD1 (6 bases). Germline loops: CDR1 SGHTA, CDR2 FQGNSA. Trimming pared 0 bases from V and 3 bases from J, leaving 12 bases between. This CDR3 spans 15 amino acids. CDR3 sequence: CASSLAGHRFYEQYF. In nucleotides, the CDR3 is TGTGCCAGCAGCTTAGCGGGACACCGATTCTACGAGCAGTACTTC.

CDR3 protein: CASSYRAAGELFF. In DNA form, the CDR3 reads TGTGCCAGCAGTTACAGGGCGGCCGGGGAGCTGTTTTTT. V and J are TRBV28 and TRBJ2-2, with a weak D call TRBD1 (6 bases). The CDR3 consists of 13 residues. V lost 4 bases and J 6 bases, leaving 9 bases between the germline ends. Germline loops: CDR1 MDHEN, CDR2 SYDVKM.

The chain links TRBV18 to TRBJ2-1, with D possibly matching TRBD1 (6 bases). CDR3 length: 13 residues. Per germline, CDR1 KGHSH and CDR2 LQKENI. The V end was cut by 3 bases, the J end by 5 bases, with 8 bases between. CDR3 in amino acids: CASSPSGDNEQFF. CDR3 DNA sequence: TGTGCCAGCTCACCTTCAGGGGACAATGAGCAGTTCTTC.

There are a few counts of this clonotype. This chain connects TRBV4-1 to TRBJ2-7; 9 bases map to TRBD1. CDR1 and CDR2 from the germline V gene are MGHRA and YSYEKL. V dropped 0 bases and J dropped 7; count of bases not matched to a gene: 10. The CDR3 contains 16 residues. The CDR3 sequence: CASSQDGTGRFWEQYF. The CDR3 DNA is TGCGCCAGCAGCCAAGATGGGACAGGGCGATTTTGGGAGCAGTACTTC.

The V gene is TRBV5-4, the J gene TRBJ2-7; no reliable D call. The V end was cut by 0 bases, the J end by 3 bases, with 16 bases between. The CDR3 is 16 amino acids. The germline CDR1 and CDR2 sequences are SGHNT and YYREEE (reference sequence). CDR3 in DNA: TGTGCCAGCAGCTTGGAAGGGATACGCGGTCACTACGAGCAGTACTTC. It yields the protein CASSLEGIRGHYEQYF. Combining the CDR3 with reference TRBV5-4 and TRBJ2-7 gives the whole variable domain ETGVTQSPTHLIKTRGQQVTLRCSSQSGHNTVSWYQQALGQGPQFIFQYYREEENGRGNFPPRFSGLQFPNYSSELNVNALELDDSALYLCASSLEGIRGHYEQYFGPGTRLTVT.

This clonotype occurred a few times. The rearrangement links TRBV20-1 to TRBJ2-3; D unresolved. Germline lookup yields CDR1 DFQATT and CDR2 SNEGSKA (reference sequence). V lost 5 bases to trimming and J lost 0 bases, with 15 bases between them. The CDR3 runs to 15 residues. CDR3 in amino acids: CSAPPPSTSTDTQYF. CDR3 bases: TGCAGTGCTCCGCCTCCATCGACGAGCACAGATACGCAGTATTTT.

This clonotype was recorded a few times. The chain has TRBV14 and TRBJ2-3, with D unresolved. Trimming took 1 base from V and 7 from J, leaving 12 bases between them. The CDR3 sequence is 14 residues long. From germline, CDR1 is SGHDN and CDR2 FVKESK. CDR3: CASSQVSMLNTQYF. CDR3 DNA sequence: TGTGCCAGCAGCCAAGTTAGTATGCTGAATACGCAGTATTTT. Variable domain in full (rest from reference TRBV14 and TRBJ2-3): EAGVTQFPSHSVIEKGQTVTLRCDPISGHDNLYWYRRVMGKEIKFLLHFVKESKQDESGMPNNRFLAERTGGTYSTLKVQPAELEDSGVYFCASSQVSMLNTQYFGPGTRLTVL.

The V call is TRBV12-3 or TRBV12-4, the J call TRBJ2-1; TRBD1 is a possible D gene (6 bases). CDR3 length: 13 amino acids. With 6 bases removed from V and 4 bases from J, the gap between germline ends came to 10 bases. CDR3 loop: CASRGDRYNEQFF. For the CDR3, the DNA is TGTGCCAGCAGGGGCGACAGGTACAATGAGCAGTTCTTC.

In nucleotides, the CDR3 is TGTGCCATCAGCACCCCAGAGATTTATGAGCAGTTCTTC. It is translated as CAISTPEIYEQFF. The rearrangement links TRBV10-3 to TRBJ2-1, with D uncertain. Germline CDR1 is ENHRY and CDR2 is SYGVKD. V shed 6 bases and J shed 8 bases, with 14 bases lying between them. This CDR3 region has 13 residues.

The CDR3, as DNA: TGCGCCAGCAGCCAGGGGCTAGCGGGACGCTACGAGCAGTACTTC. Its protein product is CASSQGLAGRYEQYF. This chain links TRBV5-1 with TRBJ2-7; 9 positions match TRBD2. The CDR3 runs 15 residues. Germline V gives CDR1 SGHRS, CDR2 YFSETQ. Trimming cost V 4 bases and J 3 bases; bases outside gene matches: 8.

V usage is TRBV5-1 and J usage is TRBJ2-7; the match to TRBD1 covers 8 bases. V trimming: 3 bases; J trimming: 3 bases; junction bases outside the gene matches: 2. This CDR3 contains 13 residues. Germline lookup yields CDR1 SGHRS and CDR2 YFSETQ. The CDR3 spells CASSSTGDYEQYF. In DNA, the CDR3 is TGCGCCAGCAGCTCGACAGGGGACTACGAGCAGTACTTC.

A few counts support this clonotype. CDR3 sequence reads: CASSYSRDTGELFF. The CDR3 DNA sequence: TGTGCCAGCAGTTACTCGAGGGACACCGGGGAGCTGTTTTTT. J is TRBJ2-2 and V is TRBV6-7, with D perhaps matching TRBD2 (5 bases). TRBV6-7 is labeled an ORF, and its function is uncertain. Trimming shortened V by 0 bases and J by 3 bases, and 5 bases separated the two germline ends. This CDR3 is built from 14 residues.

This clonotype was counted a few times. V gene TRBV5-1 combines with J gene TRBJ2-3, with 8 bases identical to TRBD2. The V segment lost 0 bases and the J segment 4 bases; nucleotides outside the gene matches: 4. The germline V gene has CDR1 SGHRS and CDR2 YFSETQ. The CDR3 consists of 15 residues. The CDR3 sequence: CASSLESGSSDTQYF. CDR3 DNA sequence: TGCGCCAGCAGCTTGGAAAGCGGGAGTTCAGATACGCAGTATTTT.

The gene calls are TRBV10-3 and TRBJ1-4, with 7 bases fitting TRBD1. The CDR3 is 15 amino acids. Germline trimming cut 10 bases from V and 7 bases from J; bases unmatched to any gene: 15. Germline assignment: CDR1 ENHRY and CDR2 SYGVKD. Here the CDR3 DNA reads TGTGCCACCACAGCTTCGAGACAGGGAGGTGAAAAACTGTTTTTT. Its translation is CATTASRQGGEKLFF.

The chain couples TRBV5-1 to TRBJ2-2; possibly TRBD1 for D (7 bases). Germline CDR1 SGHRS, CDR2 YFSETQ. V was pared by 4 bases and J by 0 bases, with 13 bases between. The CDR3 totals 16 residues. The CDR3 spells CASSPGDSANTGELFF. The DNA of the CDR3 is TGCGCCAGCAGCCCGGGGGACAGTGCGAACACCGGGGAGCTGTTTTTT.